The 29 T cell receptor beta chains below come from one sample, sequenced in a study of T cell repertoires in cytomegalovirus infection. One entry per CDR3 protein results from TCRdb running MiXCR on the reads. The sample yields 340,000 or so distinct CDR3 sequences, just under 25% seen once. No antigen is known for these receptors. The sample here was cultured PBMCs, taken from culture after CMV antigen stimulation. Source of these receptors: a human donor in good health (CMV status not recorded). Some clones in this sample may be carry-over from other donors' samples.

The CDR3 DNA reads TGTGCCACCCTCCTAACAGGGGGCAATGAGCAGTTCTTC. It encodes CATLLTGGNEQFF. V is TRBV10-3 and J is TRBJ2-1; 8 bases are shared with TRBD1. J gave up 6 bases and V 10 bases, and 8 bases lay outside the gene matches. Germline values: CDR1 ENHRY, CDR2 SYGVKD. CDR3 length: 13 amino acids.

The V gene is TRBV11-2, the J gene TRBJ1-1; 7 nucleotides align to TRBD1. This CDR3 contains 12 residues. V shed 5 bases and J 5 bases; nucleotides not matched to a gene: 2. Germline CDR1 is SGHAT and CDR2 is FQNNGV. The CDR3 here is CASSVRGTEAFF. CDR3 coding DNA: TGTGCCAGCAGCGTCAGGGGGACTGAAGCTTTCTTT.

The J gene is TRBJ2-7, the V gene TRBV11-2, with TRBD2 matching over 14 bases. This CDR3 has 16 residues. Looked up from germline, CDR1 is SGHAT and CDR2 is FQNNGV. Trimming at V came to 5 bases and at J to 7 bases, leaving 10 bases not matched to a gene. The CDR3 DNA is TGTGCCAGCAGCCCCCGACTAGCGGGAGGGCCCATAGAGCAGTACTTC. It yields the protein CASSPRLAGGPIEQYF.

This clonotype was seen repeatedly, ten times or more. The chain carries TRBV7-2 and TRBJ1-6, with a weak D call TRBD1 (5 bases). Germline V gene data show CDR1 as SGHTA and CDR2 as FQGNSA. The CDR3 contains 15 residues. Trimming shortened V by 4 bases and J by 7 bases, and 14 bases separated the two germline ends. In nucleotides, the CDR3 is TGTGCCAGCAGCTACGGGGGGAACCGAAATTCACCCCTCCACTTT. It translates to CASSYGGNRNSPLHF. The full variable domain, in which reference TRBV7-2 and TRBJ1-6 provide the parts outside the CDR3, is GAGVSQSPSNKVTEKGKDVELRCDPISGHTALYWYRQSLGQGLEFLIYFQGNSAPDKSGLPSDRFSAERTGGSVSTLTIQRTQQEDSAVYLCASSYGGNRNSPLHFGNGTRLTVT.

At least ten counts were recorded for this clonotype. The chain employs TRBV29-1 and TRBJ2-7, with TRBD2 matching 7 bases. The CDR3 consists of 14 residues. After removal of 3 bases from V and 2 bases from J, the junction contained 7 bases not matched to a gene. Germline CDR1 reads SQVTM; CDR2 reads ANQGSEA. The chain's CDR3 is CSVDSAGRPYEQYF. CDR3 nucleotide sequence: TGCAGCGTTGATTCAGCGGGACGACCCTACGAGCAGTACTTC.

The CDR3 nucleotides read TGTGCCAGCAGCCCTCGTGGGGTCGAGACCCAGTACTTC. Residues: CASSPRGVETQYF. The J gene is TRBJ2-5, the V gene TRBV9; D uncertain. V dropped 4 bases and J dropped 5 bases, with 12 bases sitting between them. Germline loops: CDR1 SGDLS, CDR2 YYNGEE. This CDR3 contains 13 residues. Drawing the rest from reference TRBV9 and TRBJ2-5, the complete variable domain is DSGVTQTPKHLITATGQRVTLRCSPRSGDLSVYWYQQSLDQGLQFLIQYYNGEERAKGNILERFSAQQFPDLHSELNLSSLELGDSALYFCASSPRGVETQYFGPGTRLLVL.

This clonotype was counted a few times. This chain connects TRBV29-1 to TRBJ1-1, with 9 bases matching TRBD1. Germline values: CDR1 SQVTM, CDR2 ANQGSEA. CDR3 size: 11 residues. J lost 12 bases, V lost 3 bases, and 5 bases had no gene match. The CDR3: CSVETGTGPFF. In DNA form, the CDR3 reads TGCAGCGTTGAGACCGGGACAGGGCCTTTCTTT.

The sample holds many counts of this clonotype. The chain couples TRBV7-2 to TRBJ2-7; 13 bases align to TRBD2. Germline values: CDR1 SGHTA, CDR2 FQGNSA. Trimming took 5 bases from V and 0 from J; bases not matched to a gene: 1. This CDR3 contains 15 residues. CDR3 sequence (DNA): TGTGCCAGCAGCCGGACTAGCGGGAGCTCCTACGAGCAGTACTTC. It yields the protein CASSRTSGSSYEQYF. Based on the CDR3 plus reference TRBV7-2 and TRBJ2-7, the full variable domain is GAGVSQSPSNKVTEKGKDVELRCDPISGHTALYWYRQSLGQGLEFLIYFQGNSAPDKSGLPSDRFSAERTGGSVSTLTIQRTQQEDSAVYLCASSRTSGSSYEQYFGPGTRLTVT.

Turning to this clonotype: This may come from a read error, since a much larger clone is one base off. The chain's CDR3 is CARSPDRNGETQYF. For the CDR3, the DNA is TGTGCCAGAAGCCCGGACAGGAATGGAGAGACCCAGTACTTC. The chain has TRBV7-2 and TRBJ2-5; 7 nucleotides align to TRBD1. The germline gives CDR1 SGHTA, CDR2 FQGNSA. The CDR3 is 14 residues long. Trimming cost V 9 bases and J 4 bases; bases outside gene matches: 11. The full variable domain, its missing parts supplied by reference TRBV7-2 and TRBJ2-5, is GAGVSQSPSNKVTEKGKDVELRCDPISGHTALYWYRQSLGQGLEFLIYFQGNSAPDKSGLPSDRFSAERTGGSVSTLTIQRTQQEDSAVYLCARSPDRNGETQYFGPGTRLLVL.

The chain has TRBV7-2 and TRBJ1-3; 7 bases fit TRBD1. This CDR3 contains 14 residues. Germline trimming cut 1 base from V and 9 bases from J; bases unmatched to any gene: 6. Germline CDR1 and CDR2: SGHTA and FQGNSA. The CDR3 DNA follows: TGTGCCAGCAGCTTAGGACAGGGAAAAGGCACCATATATTTT. This gives the protein CASSLGQGKGTIYF.

The chain carries TRBV27 and TRBJ2-1; TRBD1 aligns across 8 bases. Germline-derived CDR1 and CDR2 are MNHEY and SMNVEV (reference sequence). J lost 3 bases, V lost 5 bases, and 9 bases had no gene match. The CDR3 is made up of 16 amino acids. The CDR3 coding sequence is TGTGCCAGCAGTGGAGAGACAGGGGTGGGCTACAATGAGCAGTTCTTC. Amino acid sequence: CASSGETGVGYNEQFF.

The chain is built from TRBV20-1 and TRBJ2-3; the match to TRBD2 covers 11 bases. With V trimmed by 6 bases and J by 2 bases, 10 bases remained unmatched. The CDR3 spans 16 residues. CDR1 and CDR2 (germline): DFQATT, SNEGSKA (reference sequence). CDR3 region: CSAYPGLAGTTDTQYF. CDR3 coding DNA: TGCAGTGCGTATCCCGGACTAGCGGGTACCACAGATACGCAGTATTTT.

This clonotype has at least ten counts. The chain couples TRBV7-2 to TRBJ1-3; no firm D call. Between the trimmed V and J ends, which lost 2 bases and 2 bases, there was a span of 16 bases. Germline V gene sequence: CDR1 SGHTA, CDR2 FQGNSA. This CDR3 is 17 amino acids long. CDR3: CASSLNGVVYPGNTIYF. CDR3 coding DNA: TGTGCCAGCAGCTTAAACGGTGTAGTTTACCCTGGAAACACCATATATTTT.

Ten or more counts support this clonotype. This chain connects TRBV7-6 to TRBJ2-5; 13 bases map to TRBD2. Germline V gene data show CDR1 as SGHVS and CDR2 as FNYEAQ. Losses at the gene ends were 5 bases for V and 4 bases for J; bases not matched to a gene: 13. There are 18 residues in the CDR3. CDR3 nucleotide sequence: TGTGCCAGCAGCCGGGGACTAGCGGGGAGTGGATCAGGAGAGACCCAGTACTTC. It specifies CASSRGLAGSGSGETQYF.

This clonotype was counted between two and nine times. The chain couples TRBV20-1 to TRBJ2-3; D might be TRBD2 (6 bases). This CDR3 is 15 amino acids long. CDR1 and CDR2 from the germline V gene are DFQATT and SNEGSKA (reference sequence). The V and J ends lost 4 bases and 5 bases respectively, with 19 bases between them. In nucleotides, the CDR3 is TGCAGTGCTACGACTACGGAGGGCCGGGGAGATACGCAGTATTTT. It yields the protein CSATTTEGRGDTQYF.

The chain couples TRBV18 to TRBJ1-3; TRBD1 matches 8 bases. J lost 0 bases, V lost 1 base, and 2 bases had no gene match. Germline V gene sequence: CDR1 KGHSH, CDR2 LQKENI. CDR3 length: 16 residues. The CDR3 region is CASSPRTGISGNTIYF. The CDR3 bases are TGTGCCAGCTCACCACGGACAGGGATCTCTGGAAACACCATATATTTT.

The chain uses TRBV12-3 or TRBV12-4 and TRBJ2-7; no clear D gene. The CDR3 loop spans 18 amino acids. V gave up 7 bases and J gave up 0 bases, with 25 bases separating them. The CDR3 reads CASTPPLPRPLSSYEQYV. The CDR3 DNA reads TGTGCCAGCACCCCGCCCCTACCGAGACCCTTGAGCTCCTACGAGCAGTACGTC.

This clonotype was recorded a few times. V and J are TRBV7-2 and TRBJ2-3; D is perhaps TRBD1 or TRBD2 (5 bases each). The V end lost 1 base, the J end lost 2 bases, and 16 bases lay between the germline ends. The CDR3 is 17 residues long. The germline V gene has CDR1 SGHTA and CDR2 FQGNSA. The chain's CDR3 is CASSLVWALGDTDTQYF. CDR3 bases: TGTGCCAGCAGCTTAGTCTGGGCTTTGGGGGACACAGATACGCAGTATTTT.

This chain joins TRBV29-1 and TRBJ2-5; D perhaps matches TRBD2 (6 bases). The ends were cut back, 4 bases at V and 3 bases at J, with 15 bases in the middle. This CDR3 is built from 14 residues. CDR1 SQVTM and CDR2 ANQGSEA come from the germline V gene. CDR3 coding DNA: TGCAGCGTTGCACTTAGCGGCCCCGAAGAGACCCAGTACTTC. Its translation is CSVALSGPEETQYF. The full variable domain, in which reference TRBV29-1 and TRBJ2-5 provide the parts outside the CDR3, is SAVISQKPSRDICQRGTSLTIQCQVDSQVTMMFWYRQQPGQSLTLIATANQGSEATYESGFVIDKFPISRPNLTFSTLTVSNMSPEDSSIYLCSVALSGPEETQYFGPGTRLLVL.

This clonotype appeared many times. The J gene is TRBJ2-1, the V gene TRBV20-1, with 11 bases that match TRBD2. Germline values: CDR1 DFQATT, CDR2 SNEGSKA (reference sequence). This CDR3 region has 17 residues. Trimming cost V 3 bases and J 8 bases; bases outside gene matches: 15. CDR3 in DNA: TGCAGTGCTAGGAGCCTTCCTACTAGCGGGAGTGGGCATGAGCAGTTCTTC. This codes for CSARSLPTSGSGHEQFF.

In regard to this clonotype: At one of its ends the junction is not consistent with the germline gene, which may arise from a read error. Here the CDR3 reads CAGSGQTMGYTF. In DNA form, the CDR3 reads TGTGCCGGTAGCGGGCAGACTATGGGCTACACCTTC. The genes are TRBV19 and TRBJ1-2; D not resolved. The length of the CDR3 is 12 residues. The germline CDR1 and CDR2 sequences are LNHDA and SQIVND (reference sequence).

In its sample, this clonotype was seen a few times. The gene calls are TRBV7-9 and TRBJ1-1; a possible D gene is TRBD1 (5 bases). The length of the CDR3 is 14 residues. CDR1 SEHNR and CDR2 FQNEAQ come from the germline V gene (reference sequence). Trimming removed 3 bases at V and 6 bases at J, with 14 bases between. The CDR3, as DNA: TGTGCCAGCAGCTTTGAGGGGACTTGGGCTGAAGCTTTCTTT. Translated: CASSFEGTWAEAFF.

The sample holds many counts of this clonotype. The V and J genes are TRBV7-8 and TRBJ2-1; 9 bases map to TRBD2. Germline V CDR1 and CDR2: SGHVS, FQNEAQ. V lost 2 bases and J lost 9; bases outside the gene matches: 5. The length of the CDR3 is 14 residues. This CDR3 reads CASSLILAGSEQFF. The CDR3, as DNA: TGTGCCAGCAGCTTAATTCTAGCGGGAAGTGAGCAGTTCTTC.

This clonotype appeared a few times. The V and J genes are TRBV10-2 and TRBJ2-5; D remains ambiguous. V shed 0 bases and J shed 1 base, with 6 bases lying between them. The CDR3 spans 14 residues. Per germline, CDR1 WSHSY and CDR2 SAAADI. CDR3 sequence: CASSESGSQETQYF. CDR3 nucleotide sequence: TGCGCCAGCAGTGAGTCGGGCAGCCAAGAGACCCAGTACTTC.

This clonotype was seen repeatedly, ten times or more. The V call is TRBV7-2, the J call TRBJ2-2, with D unresolved. V was clipped by 0 bases and J by 3 bases, with 8 bases between them. This CDR3 is built from 15 residues. Per germline, CDR1 SGHTA and CDR2 FQGNSA. CDR3 coding DNA: TGTGCCAGCAGCTTAGCGCTACCACACACCGGGGAGCTGTTTTTT. The encoded protein is CASSLALPHTGELFF.

There are many counts of this clonotype. This chain connects TRBV7-8 to TRBJ2-7, with a tentative D call TRBD2 (7 bases). The CDR3 has 14 residues. V dropped 5 bases and J dropped 4 bases, with 15 bases sitting between them. Germline V CDR1 and CDR2: SGHVS, FQNEAQ. CDR3 in amino acids: CASSPGGQRYEQYF. In DNA form, the CDR3 reads TGTGCCAGCAGCCCGGGAGGACAGAGATACGAGCAGTACTTC.

CDR3 nucleotide sequence: TGTGCCAGCAGTTACTCGAGGGCAGGGTACGAGCAGTTCTTC. Translated: CASSYSRAGYEQFF. The V gene is TRBV6-6, the J gene TRBJ2-1; D is perhaps TRBD1 or TRBD2 (5 bases each). The germline V gene has CDR1 MNHNY and CDR2 SVGAGI (reference sequence). Trimming pared 0 bases from V and 10 bases from J, leaving 13 bases between. CDR3 size: 14 residues.

This clonotype was found a few times. The chain recombines TRBV19 with TRBJ1-1; D not certain. Trimming shortened V by 6 bases and J by 5 bases, and 10 bases separated the two germline ends. The CDR3 contains 12 residues. The germline V gene encodes CDR1 LNHDA and CDR2 SQIVND (reference sequence). The CDR3 DNA is TGTGCCAGTAGGTGGCAGGCGACTGAAGCTTTCTTT. Its protein product is CASRWQATEAFF.

This clonotype was detected only a few times. V gene TRBV27 combines with J gene TRBJ1-2; TRBD1 aligns across 9 bases. CDR1 is MNHEY and CDR2 is SMNVEV in the germline V gene (reference sequence). The CDR3 is 15 amino acids. V dropped 4 bases and J dropped 4; count of bases not matched to a gene: 7. The CDR3 nucleotides read TGTGCCAGCAGTTCCGGGACAGGGCGTACCTATGGCTACACCTTC. It is translated as CASSSGTGRTYGYTF.